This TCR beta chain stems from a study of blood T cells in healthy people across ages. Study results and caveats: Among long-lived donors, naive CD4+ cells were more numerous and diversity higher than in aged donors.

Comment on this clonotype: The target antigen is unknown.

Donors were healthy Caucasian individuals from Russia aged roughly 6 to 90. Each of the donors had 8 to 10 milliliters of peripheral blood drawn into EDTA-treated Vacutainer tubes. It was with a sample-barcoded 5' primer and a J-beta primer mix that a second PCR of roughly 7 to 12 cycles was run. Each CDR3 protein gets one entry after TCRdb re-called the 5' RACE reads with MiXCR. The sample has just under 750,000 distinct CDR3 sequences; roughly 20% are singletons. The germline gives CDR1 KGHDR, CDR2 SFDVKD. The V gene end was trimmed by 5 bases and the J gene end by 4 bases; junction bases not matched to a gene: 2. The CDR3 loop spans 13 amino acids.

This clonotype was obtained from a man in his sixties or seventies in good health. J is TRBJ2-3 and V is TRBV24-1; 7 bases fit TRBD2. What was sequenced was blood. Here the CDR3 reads CATSVTSADTQYF. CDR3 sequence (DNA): TGTGCCACCAGTGTCACTAGCGCAGATACGCAGTATTTT.